Given below is one T cell receptor (beta chain) in context. Its antigen is undetermined. The record originates from a study of T cell responses to AZD1222 COVID-19 vaccine. The repertoire was sequenced with immunoSEQ multiplex PCR; TCRdb's copy has only in-frame clones and lacks some. The sample includes some 160,000 clones, approximately 92% of them seen just once. Findings and caveats of the study: With two AZD1222 doses given, Spike-specific TCR breadth and depth both rose. The sample set comprised mostly white British donors with more females, and clonal diversity was possibly underestimated. The study sampled repertoires only after the peak T cell response.

The CDR3 runs to 12 residues. Germline CDR1 SGHRS, CDR2 YFSETQ. The V gene lost 2 bases and the J gene lost 4 bases, with 7 bases spanning the gap. The clonotype originates from an adult in good health. Sequencing was performed on peripheral blood, taken on day 0 of AZD1222 vaccination. The gene calls are TRBV5-1 and TRBJ2-7; D might be TRBD1 (6 bases). DNA for the CDR3: TGCGCCAGCAGCTTACAGGGTTACGAGCAGTACTTC. It encodes CASSLQGYEQYF.